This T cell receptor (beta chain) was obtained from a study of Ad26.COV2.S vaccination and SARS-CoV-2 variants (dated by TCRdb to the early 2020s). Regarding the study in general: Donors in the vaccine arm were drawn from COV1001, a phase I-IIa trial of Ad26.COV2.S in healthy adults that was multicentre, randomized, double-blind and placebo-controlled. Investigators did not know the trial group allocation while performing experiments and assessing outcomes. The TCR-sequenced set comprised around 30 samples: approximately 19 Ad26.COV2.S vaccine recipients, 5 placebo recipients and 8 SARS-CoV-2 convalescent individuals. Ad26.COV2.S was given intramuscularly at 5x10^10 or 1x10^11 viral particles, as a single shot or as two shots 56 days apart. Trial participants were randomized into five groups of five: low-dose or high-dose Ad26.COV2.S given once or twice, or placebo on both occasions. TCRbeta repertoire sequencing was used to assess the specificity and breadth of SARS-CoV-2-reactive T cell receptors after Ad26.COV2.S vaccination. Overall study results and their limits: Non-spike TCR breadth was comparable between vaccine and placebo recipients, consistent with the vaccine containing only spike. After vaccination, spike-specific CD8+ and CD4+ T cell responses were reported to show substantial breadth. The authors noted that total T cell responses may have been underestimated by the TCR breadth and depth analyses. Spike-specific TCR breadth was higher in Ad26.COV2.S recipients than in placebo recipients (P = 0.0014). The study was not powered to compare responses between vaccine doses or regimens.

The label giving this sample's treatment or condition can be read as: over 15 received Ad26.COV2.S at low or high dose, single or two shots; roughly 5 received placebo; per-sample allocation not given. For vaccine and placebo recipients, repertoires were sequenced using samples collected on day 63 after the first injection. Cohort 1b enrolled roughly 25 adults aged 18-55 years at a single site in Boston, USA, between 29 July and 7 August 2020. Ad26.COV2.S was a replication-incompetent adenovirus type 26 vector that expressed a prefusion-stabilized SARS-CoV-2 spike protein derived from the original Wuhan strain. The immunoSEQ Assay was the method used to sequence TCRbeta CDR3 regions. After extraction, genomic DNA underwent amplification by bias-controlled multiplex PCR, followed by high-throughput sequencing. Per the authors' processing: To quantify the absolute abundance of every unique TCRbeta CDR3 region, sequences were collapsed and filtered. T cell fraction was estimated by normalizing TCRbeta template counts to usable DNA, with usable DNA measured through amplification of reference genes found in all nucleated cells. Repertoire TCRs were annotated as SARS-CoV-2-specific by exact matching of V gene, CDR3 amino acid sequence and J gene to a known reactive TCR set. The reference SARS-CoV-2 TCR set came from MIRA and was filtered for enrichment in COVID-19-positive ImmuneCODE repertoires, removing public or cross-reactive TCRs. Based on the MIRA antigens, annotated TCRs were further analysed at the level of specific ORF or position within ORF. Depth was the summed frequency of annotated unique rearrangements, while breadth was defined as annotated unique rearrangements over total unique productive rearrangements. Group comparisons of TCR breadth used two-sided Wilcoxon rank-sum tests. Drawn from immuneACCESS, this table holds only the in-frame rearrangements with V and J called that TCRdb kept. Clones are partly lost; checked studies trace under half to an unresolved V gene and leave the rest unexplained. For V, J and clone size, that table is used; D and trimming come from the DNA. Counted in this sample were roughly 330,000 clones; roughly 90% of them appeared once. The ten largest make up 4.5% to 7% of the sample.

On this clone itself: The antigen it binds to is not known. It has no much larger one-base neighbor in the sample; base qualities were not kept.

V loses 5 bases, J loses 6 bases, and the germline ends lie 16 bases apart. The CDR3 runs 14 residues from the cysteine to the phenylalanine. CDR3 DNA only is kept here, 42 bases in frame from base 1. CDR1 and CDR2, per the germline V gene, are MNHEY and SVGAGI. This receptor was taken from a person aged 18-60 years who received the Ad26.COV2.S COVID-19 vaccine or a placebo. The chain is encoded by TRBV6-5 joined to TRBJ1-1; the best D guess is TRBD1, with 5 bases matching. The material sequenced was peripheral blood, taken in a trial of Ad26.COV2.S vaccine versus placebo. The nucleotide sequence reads TGTGCCAGCAGTATCGTAGGGGCGCGATCTGAAGCTTTCTTT. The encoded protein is CASSIVGARSEAFF.